This TCR beta chain was found in a study of cytomegalovirus exposure and HLA in healthy donors. Primers included in the PCR were 60 Vbeta and 13 Jbeta primers. The method was immunoSEQ multiplex PCR; TCRdb's version includes in-frame clones alone and lacks a portion of them. This sample's table reports under 200,000 clones. Germline V gene data show CDR1 as MGHDK and CDR2 as SYGVNS. The J segment lost 3 bases and the V segment lost 8 bases, leaving 7 bases of the junction unmatched. The CDR3 sequence is 14 residues long. The sequence came from a woman in her late teens or twenties in good health and CMV-seropositive. The sequenced sample consisted of PBMCs. The rearrangement links TRBV25-1 to TRBJ2-7; 10 bases match TRBD2. The CDR3 region has the DNA TGTGCCAGCGGTACAGGACTAGCGGTCTACGAGCAGTACTTC. Amino acids: CASGTGLAVYEQYF.